The 8 T cell receptor beta chains presented below share a single source sample, sequenced in a study of blood T cells in healthy people across ages. A second about 6 to 12 cycle PCR used barcoded and J-beta primers. Each CDR3 protein gets one entry after TCRdb re-called the 5' RACE reads with MiXCR. The data contain 1.2 million to 1.5 million distinct CDR3 sequences, 42% of them singletons. Specimen: blood. These receptors all come from a woman younger than 35 in good health.

The CDR3 DNA reads as TGTGCCAGCTCACAAACCTGGGGAGGAGTTAACTATGGCTACACCTTC. Encoded protein: CASSQTWGGVNYGYTF. The chain recombines TRBV18 with TRBJ1-2; D unclear. Germline V gene lookup returns CDR1 KGHSH and CDR2 LQKENI. The V and J ends lost 4 bases and 1 base respectively, with 16 bases between them. The CDR3 runs 16 residues.

This clonotype has only a few counts. The genes are TRBV3-1 and TRBJ1-2, with D hard to call. Germline V CDR1 and CDR2: LGHDT, YNNKEL (reference sequence). This CDR3 region has 15 residues. Deletions cut 1 base from V and 1 base from J, with 10 bases between. This CDR3 reads CASSQGASFNYGYTF. The CDR3 DNA is TGTGCCAGCAGCCAAGGGGCCAGTTTTAACTATGGCTACACCTTC.

The genes are TRBV7-8 and TRBJ2-5; D is undetermined. The CDR3 is 13 amino acids. Germline V lookup: CDR1 SGHVS, CDR2 FQNEAQ. Trimming shortened V by 2 bases and J by 5 bases, and 9 bases separated the two germline ends. The CDR3 is CASSLNSLETQYF. CDR3 sequence (DNA): TGTGCCAGCAGCTTAAACTCGCTCGAGACCCAGTACTTC.

This clonotype was recorded many times. This rearrangement joins TRBV12-3 or TRBV12-4 to TRBJ1-5; D is unresolved. This CDR3 is 13 amino acids long. Trimming took 5 bases from V and 3 from J, leaving 8 bases between them. Written as DNA, the CDR3 is TGTGCCAGCAGTCACAGTGACAATCAGCCCCAGCATTTT. Its protein product is CASSHSDNQPQHF.

This clonotype turned up a few times. V and J are TRBV30 and TRBJ1-4; 7 bases match TRBD1. The J segment lost 8 bases and the V segment lost 2 bases, leaving 5 bases of the junction unmatched. This CDR3 spans 13 amino acids. In germline, CDR1 is GTSNPN, CDR2 SVGIG (reference sequence). The CDR3 region has the DNA TGTGCCTGGAGTCTGGGACAGTCAGAAAAACTGTTTTTT. It is translated as CAWSLGQSEKLFF. The full variable domain, completed using reference TRBV30 and TRBJ1-4, is SQTIHQWPATLVQPVGSPLSLECTVEGTSNPNLYWYRQAAGRGLQLLFYSVGIGQISSEVPQNLSASRPQDRQFILSSKKLLLSDSGFYLCAWSLGQSEKLFFGSGTQLSVL.

This chain uses TRBV28 with TRBJ1-5; maybe TRBD1 (6 bases). This CDR3 spans 13 amino acids. Germline assignment: CDR1 MDHEN and CDR2 SYDVKM. V lost 10 bases and J 5 bases, leaving 15 bases between the germline ends. Here the CDR3 DNA reads TGTGCCACCGAACGACAGGTCCATCAGCCCCAGCATTTT. Its protein product is CATERQVHQPQHF.

This clonotype was recorded a few times. The chain is built from TRBV7-9 and TRBJ1-2; D is ambiguous. The V gene's germline CDR1 is SEHNR and CDR2 FQNEAQ (reference sequence). Trimming cost V 1 base and J 8 bases, with 11 bases left between them. The length of the CDR3 is 13 residues. For the CDR3, the DNA is TGTGCCAGCAGCTTAGTAGAGTCGGCGGGCTACACCTTC. This codes for CASSLVESAGYTF.

The chain couples TRBV28 to TRBJ2-3; tentatively, D is TRBD1 (6 bases). V lost 3 bases and J lost 0, with 10 bases in between. Germline V gene data show CDR1 as MDHEN and CDR2 as SYDVKM. This CDR3 is 15 amino acids long. In DNA, the CDR3 is TGTGCCAGCAGTTTCGGTAGGGGGAGCACAGATACGCAGTATTTT. Protein product: CASSFGRGSTDTQYF. Together with reference TRBV28 and TRBJ2-3, the CDR3 gives the full variable domain: DVKVTQSSRYLVKRTGEKVFLECVQDMDHENMFWYRQDPGLGLRLIYFSYDVKMKEKGDIPEGYSVSREKKERFSLILESASTNQTSMYLCASSFGRGSTDTQYFGPGTRLTVL.